Shown below are 29 T cell receptor beta chains from a single sample sequenced in a study of cytomegalovirus exposure and HLA in healthy donors. The protocol was immunoSEQ multiplex PCR, while the TCRdb copy is restricted to in-frame clones and leaves out a portion. In the table there are 100,000 or so clones, 85% to 90% of which are singletons. Specimen: PBMCs. The receptor set was obtained from a young woman in good health and CMV-seropositive.

The chain carries TRBV12-5 and TRBJ1-1; D possibly corresponds to TRBD1 (6 bases). V shed 8 bases and J shed 0 bases, with 13 bases lying between them. This CDR3 is 14 amino acids long. From germline, CDR1 is LGHNT and CDR2 FRNRAP. CDR3 nucleotide sequence: TGTGCTAGTACCTTGGGGGCGTTGAACACTGAAGCTTTCTTT. Translation gives CASTLGALNTEAFF.

This chain joins TRBV6-5 and TRBJ2-4; possibly TRBD2 for D (5 bases). CDR1 and CDR2 from the germline V gene are MNHEY and SVGAGI. The CDR3 loop spans 13 amino acids. Trimming took off 5 bases at V and 4 bases at J, with 9 bases between the two ends. Here the CDR3 reads CASSTGMKNIQYF. For the CDR3, the DNA is TGTGCCAGCAGTACCGGGATGAAAAACATTCAGTACTTC.

The chain links TRBV28 to TRBJ1-2, with TRBD1 as a possible D gene (5 bases). The CDR3 is 14 amino acids. The V end was cut by 4 bases, the J end by 8 bases, with 17 bases between. The germline gives CDR1 MDHEN, CDR2 SYDVKM. CDR3 in DNA: TGTGCCAGCAGTTCCCTCTTAGGGGCTGGAGGCTACACCTTC. This gives the protein CASSSLLGAGGYTF.

As concerns this clone: At one end, the junction sequence differs from germline, possibly due to a read error. The V gene is TRBV7-7, the J gene TRBJ2-7; 10 bases are shared with TRBD1. There are 14 residues in the CDR3. Germline CDR1 and CDR2: SSHAT and FNYEAQ (reference sequence). The chain's CDR3 is CASSLGDRGYEQYF. The CDR3 coding sequence is TGTGCTAGCAGCTTGGGGGACAGGGGTTACGAGCAGTACTTC.

This clone has only one observation. The chain combines TRBV9 with TRBJ2-7, with a possible D match to TRBD2 (6 bases). The CDR3 spans 14 residues. Trimming removed 0 bases at V and 7 bases at J, with 14 bases between. CDR1 and CDR2 from the germline V gene are SGDLS and YYNGEE. The CDR3 DNA follows: TGTGCCAGCAGCGTAGGCGAACCGGCGGGGGAGCAGTACTTC. Its translation is CASSVGEPAGEQYF.

V is TRBV28 and J is TRBJ2-7, with TRBD2 matching over 10 bases. J lost 0 bases, V lost 4 bases, and 9 bases had no gene match. The CDR3 is 17 amino acids. Germline CDR1 is MDHEN and CDR2 is SYDVKM. The CDR3 loop is CASSSPPGLASSYEQYF. DNA of the CDR3: TGTGCCAGCAGTTCCCCACCGGGACTAGCGAGCTCCTACGAGCAGTACTTC.

This clone appeared once. This sequence joins TRBV6-6 and TRBJ2-5; D might be TRBD2 (5 bases). The germline gives CDR1 MNHNY, CDR2 SVGAGI (reference sequence). CDR3 length: 14 residues. Trimming took off 0 bases at V and 7 bases at J, with 12 bases between the two ends. This CDR3 is CASSYSEGSGTQYF. CDR3 DNA: TGTGCCAGCAGTTACTCGGAAGGCAGCGGGACCCAGTACTTC.

V is TRBV10-3 and J is TRBJ1-1, with D unresolved. This CDR3 contains 16 residues. In germline, CDR1 is ENHRY, CDR2 SYGVKD. V lost 3 bases, J lost 1 base, and 15 bases lay in between. CDR3 nucleotide sequence: TGTGCCATCAGTGATTTGGCAGCCGGAGGGAACACTGAAGCTTTCTTT. This sequence encodes CAISDLAAGGNTEAFF.

The V call is TRBV2, the J call TRBJ1-4, with 10 nucleotides matching TRBD1. Trimming removed 4 bases from V and 10 bases from J; junction bases left unmatched: 9. Germline V gene data show CDR1 as SNHLY and CDR2 as FYNNEI. The CDR3 runs 15 residues. The CDR3 DNA reads as TGTGCCAGCAGTGGGGGGGCCCGGGACAGGGGAAAACTGTTTTTT. Amino acid sequence: CASSGGARDRGKLFF.

A remark on this clone: The sample carries other DNA sequences with the same CDR3. The chain combines TRBV4-1 with TRBJ2-7, with D possibly being TRBD2 (6 bases). This CDR3 is 15 amino acids long. Trimming pared 0 bases from V and 0 bases from J, leaving 9 bases between. Germline CDR1 is MGHRA and CDR2 is YSYEKL. In DNA form, the CDR3 reads TGCGCCAGCAGCCAAGACCCCGGGAGCTCCTACGAGCAGTACTTC. Protein product: CASSQDPGSSYEQYF.

V gene TRBV19 combines with J gene TRBJ2-7; D remains ambiguous. The CDR3 has 15 residues. Trimming took off 1 base at V and 3 bases at J, with 13 bases between the two ends. Germline CDR1 LNHDA, CDR2 SQIVND (reference sequence). The CDR3 DNA is TGTGCCAGTAGTATAGCGGCAGGATGGAACTACGAGCAGTACTTC. As protein: CASSIAAGWNYEQYF. The complete variable domain, with remaining parts taken from reference TRBV19 and TRBJ2-7, reads DGGITQSPKYLFRKEGQNVTLSCEQNLNHDAMYWYRQDPGQGLRLIYYSQIVNDFQKGDIAEGYSVSREKKESFPLTVTSAQKNPTAFYLCASSIAAGWNYEQYFGPGTRLTVT.

The chain is built from TRBV5-1 and TRBJ1-4; weak D call: TRBD1 (6 bases). The CDR3 contains 13 residues. With 5 bases removed from V and 7 bases from J, the gap between germline ends came to 12 bases. Germline lookup yields CDR1 SGHRS and CDR2 YFSETQ. Written as DNA, the CDR3 is TGCGCCAGCAGAACCGACAGGAGTGAAAAACTGTTTTTT. Its translation: CASRTDRSEKLFF.

V and J are TRBV11-3 and TRBJ2-6; TRBD2 might be the D (5 bases). This CDR3 is 15 amino acids long. Germline loops: CDR1 SGHNT, CDR2 YENEEA. The V and J ends lost 3 bases and 2 bases respectively, with 8 bases between them. The CDR3 DNA reads TGTGCCAGCAGCTTCGAGGGTACTGGGGCCAACGTCCTGACTTTC. Its translation: CASSFEGTGANVLTF. The full variable domain, in which reference TRBV11-3 and TRBJ2-6 provide the parts outside the CDR3, is EAGVVQSPRYKIIEKKQPVAFWCNPISGHNTLYWYLQNLGQGPELLIRYENEEAVDDSQLPKDRFSAERLKGVDSTLKIQPAELGDSAVYLCASSFEGTGANVLTFGAGSRLTVL.

This chain connects TRBV30 to TRBJ1-3; a possible D gene is TRBD1 (5 bases). The V end was cut by 0 bases, the J end by 2 bases, with 11 bases between. The CDR3 covers 15 residues. In germline, CDR1 is GTSNPN, CDR2 SVGIG (reference sequence). The CDR3 DNA reads as TGTGCCTGGAGTGTACGGGGGTACCCTGGAAACACCATATATTTT. The encoded protein is CAWSVRGYPGNTIYF. The full variable domain, its missing parts supplied by reference TRBV30 and TRBJ1-3, is SQTIHQWPATLVQPVGSPLSLECTVEGTSNPNLYWYRQAAGRGLQLLFYSVGIGQISSEVPQNLSASRPQDRQFILSSKKLLLSDSGFYLCAWSVRGYPGNTIYFGEGSWLTVV.

The rearrangement joins TRBV5-1 to TRBJ1-5, with 7 bases matching TRBD1. V lost 0 bases and J lost 2; bases outside the gene matches: 2. The CDR3 has 15 amino acids. CDR1 is SGHRS, CDR2 YFSETQ, per germline. The CDR3 bases are TGCGCCAGCAGCTTGGGACAGGGAGGCAATCAGCCCCAGCATTTT. Residues: CASSLGQGGNQPQHF.

V is TRBV19 and J is TRBJ1-2; maybe TRBD1 (5 bases). Germline CDR1 reads LNHDA; CDR2 reads SQIVND (reference sequence). The CDR3 totals 15 residues. V shed 4 bases and J shed 3 bases, with 15 bases lying between them. The CDR3 reads CASSTGGAEDYGYTF. CDR3 nucleotides: TGTGCCAGTAGTACTGGAGGGGCTGAAGACTATGGCTACACCTTC.

The rearrangement uses TRBV11-2 and TRBJ2-5; 10 bases agree with TRBD1. V shed 6 bases and J 2 bases; nucleotides not matched to a gene: 15. The CDR3 length is 18 residues. CDR1 is SGHAT and CDR2 is FQNNGV in the germline V gene. The CDR3 nucleotides read TGTGCCAGCAGATTGGGACGTGGACAGGGGGTTAAACAAGAGACCCAGTACTTC. Amino acids: CASRLGRGQGVKQETQYF.

The rearrangement links TRBV7-9 to TRBJ1-2; D gene uncertain. V was pared by 0 bases and J by 0 bases, with 11 bases between. This CDR3 has 16 residues. The germline V gene encodes CDR1 SEHNR and CDR2 FQNEAQ (reference sequence). CDR3 sequence reads: CASSLADSEANYGYTF. For the CDR3, the DNA is TGTGCCAGCAGCTTAGCGGACTCCGAAGCTAACTATGGCTACACCTTC. The full variable domain, rest sourced from reference TRBV7-9 and TRBJ1-2, is DTGVSQNPRHKITKRGQNVTFRCDPISEHNRLYWYRQTLGQGPEFLTYFQNEAQLEKSRLLSDRFSAERPKGSFSTLEIQRTEQGDSAMYLCASSLADSEANYGYTFGSGTRLTVV.

V is TRBV9 and J is TRBJ2-7; the match to TRBD2 covers 12 bases. V shed 0 bases and J 4 bases; nucleotides not matched to a gene: 8. The CDR3 length is 17 residues. Germline CDR1 is SGDLS and CDR2 is YYNGEE. CDR3 nucleotides: TGTGCCAGCAGCGTAGGGCTGCTAGCGGGAGGGGAGTACGAGCAGTACTTC. This encodes CASSVGLLAGGEYEQYF.

The chain carries TRBV11-2 and TRBJ2-1; 7 bases map to TRBD2. The V gene's germline CDR1 is SGHAT and CDR2 FQNNGV. The ends lost 0 bases at V and 8 bases at J; junction bases unmatched: 7. The CDR3 runs 15 residues. CDR3 protein: CASSLEGGRYDEQFF. In DNA form, the CDR3 reads TGTGCCAGCAGCTTAGAAGGCGGGAGATATGATGAGCAGTTCTTC.

The chain has TRBV28 and TRBJ2-5; D might be TRBD2 (6 bases). The ends were cut back, 5 bases at V and 5 bases at J, with 21 bases in the middle. This CDR3 has 16 amino acids. Per germline, CDR1 MDHEN and CDR2 SYDVKM. CDR3 region: CASSATGGWIRETQYF. CDR3 DNA sequence: TGTGCCAGCAGTGCGACCGGGGGTTGGATTAGGGAGACCCAGTACTTC.

The V and J genes are TRBV9 and TRBJ1-1, with D unresolved. CDR1 SGDLS and CDR2 YYNGEE come from the germline V gene. The CDR3 is 16 amino acids. Trimming removed 1 base from V and 4 bases from J, with 17 bases in between. The CDR3 reads CASSVSRTGKGTEAFF. The CDR3, as DNA: TGTGCCAGCAGCGTAAGCAGGACGGGAAAGGGCACTGAAGCTTTCTTT. Together with reference TRBV9 and TRBJ1-1, the CDR3 gives the full variable domain: DSGVTQTPKHLITATGQRVTLRCSPRSGDLSVYWYQQSLDQGLQFLIQYYNGEERAKGNILERFSAQQFPDLHSELNLSSLELGDSALYFCASSVSRTGKGTEAFFGQGTRLTVV.

The J gene is TRBJ2-2, the V gene TRBV5-1; 9 nucleotides agree with TRBD2. J gave up 6 bases and V 0 bases, and 9 bases lay outside the gene matches. The V gene's germline CDR1 is SGHRS and CDR2 YFSETQ. There are 17 residues in the CDR3. The CDR3 DNA reads as TGCGCCAGCAGCTTGGCCCTAGCGGGAACCCTCGCCGGGGAGCTGTTTTTT. Translated, it gives CASSLALAGTLAGELFF.

The table lists this clone with a few counts. This chain uses TRBV19 with TRBJ2-1, with 10 bases identical to TRBD1. CDR1 LNHDA and CDR2 SQIVND come from the germline V gene (reference sequence). The CDR3 contains 12 residues. The trim removed 3 bases at V and 13 bases at J, leaving 3 bases unmatched. The CDR3 is CASSIDRGQQFF. CDR3 nucleotides: TGTGCCAGTAGTATCGACAGGGGGCAACAGTTCTTC.

V gene TRBV12-5 combines with J gene TRBJ2-7, with a tentative D call TRBD2 (5 bases). In germline, CDR1 is LGHNT, CDR2 FRNRAP. V lost 6 bases and J 6 bases, leaving 12 bases between the germline ends. The CDR3 length is 12 residues. The DNA for the CDR3 is TGTGCTAGTGGCCTACTAGTCTCCGAGCAGTACTTC. Its translation is CASGLLVSEQYF.

On this clone: Different DNA sequences within this sample yield the same CDR3. The gene calls are TRBV5-6 and TRBJ1-2; D might be TRBD1 (6 bases). V lost 2 bases and J lost 2, with 7 bases in between. In germline, CDR1 is SGHDT, CDR2 YYEEEE. The length of the CDR3 is 13 residues. The CDR3 DNA reads TGTGCCAGCAGCTTAGGGGGAAACTATGGCTACACCTTC. It specifies CASSLGGNYGYTF.

The chain links TRBV4-1 to TRBJ2-1, with D perhaps matching TRBD1 (6 bases). Germline lookup yields CDR1 MGHRA and CDR2 YSYEKL. The ends were cut back, 3 bases at V and 0 bases at J, with 12 bases in the middle. CDR3 length: 16 residues. CDR3 nucleotide sequence: TGCGCCAGCAGCCAGACGAAGGGGGACTCCTACAATGAGCAGTTCTTC. Translated: CASSQTKGDSYNEQFF.

The V gene is TRBV2, the J gene TRBJ2-5; TRBD2 aligns across 7 bases. This CDR3 has 14 amino acids. After removal of 5 bases from V and 4 bases from J, the junction contained 7 bases not matched to a gene. CDR1 SNHLY and CDR2 FYNNEI come from the germline V gene. CDR3 sequence reads: CASSSGTTGETQYF. The CDR3 bases are TGTGCCAGCAGTTCCGGGACTACAGGAGAGACCCAGTACTTC.

The chain's CDR3 is CASAWGEGPSTDTQYF. CDR3 coding DNA: TGTGCTAGTGCCTGGGGGGAGGGACCTAGCACAGATACGCAGTATTTT. The J gene is TRBJ2-3, the V gene TRBV12-5; 7 positions match TRBD2. The germline gives CDR1 LGHNT, CDR2 FRNRAP. J was trimmed by 0 bases and V by 7 bases; bases with no gene match: 10. The CDR3 length is 16 residues.